This TCR beta chain was documented in a study of identical twins. TCRdb re-derived calls from the 5' RACE reads in MiXCR, one entry per CDR3 protein. The sample has some 790,000 distinct CDR3 sequences, 15% to 20% seen once. Per the germline V gene, CDR1 is SGHTA and CDR2 is FQGNSA. The CDR3 runs 12 residues. The V end was cut by 2 bases, the J end by 7 bases, with 8 bases between. This clonotype occurred many times. These sequences were also reported in another study, on T cells expressing NK-cell markers.

The sequence was obtained from a woman under 30 in good health. V gene TRBV7-2 combines with J gene TRBJ1-1; D unresolved. Material: PBMCs. In DNA, the CDR3 is TGTGCCAGCAGCTTATCAGGACTTGAAGCTTTCTTT. Residues: CASSLSGLEAFF. Based on the CDR3 plus reference TRBV7-2 and TRBJ1-1, the full variable domain is GAGVSQSPSNKVTEKGKDVELRCDPISGHTALYWYRQSLGQGLEFLIYFQGNSAPDKSGLPSDRFSAERTGGSVSTLTIQRTQQEDSAVYLCASSLSGLEAFFGQGTRLTVV.